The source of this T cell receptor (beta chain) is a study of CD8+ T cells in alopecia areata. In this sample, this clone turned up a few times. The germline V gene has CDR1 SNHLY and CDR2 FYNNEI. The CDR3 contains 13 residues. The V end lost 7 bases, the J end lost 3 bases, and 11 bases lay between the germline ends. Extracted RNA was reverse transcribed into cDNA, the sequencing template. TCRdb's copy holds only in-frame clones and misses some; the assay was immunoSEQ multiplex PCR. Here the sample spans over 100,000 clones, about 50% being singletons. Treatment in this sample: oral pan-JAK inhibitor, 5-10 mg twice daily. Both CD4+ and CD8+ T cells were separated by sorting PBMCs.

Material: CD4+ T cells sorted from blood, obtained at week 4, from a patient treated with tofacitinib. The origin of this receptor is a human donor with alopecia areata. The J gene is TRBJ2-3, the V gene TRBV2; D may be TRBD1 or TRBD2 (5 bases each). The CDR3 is CASKAGRTDTQYF. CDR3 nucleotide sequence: TGTGCCAGCAAAGCAGGGAGAACAGATACGCAGTATTTT.